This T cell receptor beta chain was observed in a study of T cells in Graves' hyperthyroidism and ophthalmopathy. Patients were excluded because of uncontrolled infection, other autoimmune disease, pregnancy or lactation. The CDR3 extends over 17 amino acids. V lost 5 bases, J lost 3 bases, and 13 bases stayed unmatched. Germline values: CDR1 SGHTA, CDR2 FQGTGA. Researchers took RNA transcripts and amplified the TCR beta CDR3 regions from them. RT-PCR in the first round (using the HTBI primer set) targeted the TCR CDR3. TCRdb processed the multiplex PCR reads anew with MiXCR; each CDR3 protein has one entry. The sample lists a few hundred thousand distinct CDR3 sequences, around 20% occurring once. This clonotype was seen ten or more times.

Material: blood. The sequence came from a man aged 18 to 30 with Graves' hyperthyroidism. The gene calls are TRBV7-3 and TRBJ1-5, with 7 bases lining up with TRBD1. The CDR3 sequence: CASSPPDRECDNQPQHF. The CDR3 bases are TGTGCCAGCAGCCCTCCTGACAGGGAGTGTGACAATCAGCCCCAGCATTTT.